The clone carrying this T cell receptor (beta chain) came up many times. Amplification of TCR beta CDR3 regions used RNA as the template. First-round RT-PCR with HTBI primers amplified the TCR CDR3 region. TCRdb called the multiplex PCR reads again in MiXCR, with one record for every CDR3 protein. The table lists approximately 98,000 distinct CDR3 sequences, approximately 39% of them singletons. This sample was included in a study of T cells in Graves' hyperthyroidism and ophthalmopathy. The sequence was obtained from a woman in her twenties or thirties with Graves' hyperthyroidism. The sample taken for sequencing was peripheral blood or thyroid tissue (not recorded which).

CDR3 DNA sequence: TGTGCCAGCAATTACAAGGCGACCCACACCGGGGAGCTGTTTTTT. This translates into CASNYKATHTGELFF. This chain connects TRBV2 to TRBJ2-2; D not certain. V was clipped by 7 bases and J by 3 bases, with 15 bases between them. The CDR3 spans 15 residues. Germline values: CDR1 SNHLY, CDR2 FYNNEI.